Listed below are T cell receptor beta chains from one sample, sequenced in a study of beta chain features in type 1 diabetes. Method: immunoSEQ multiplex PCR; TCRdb's copy keeps in-frame clones and lacks some. The sample shows about 23,000 clones, 50% to 60% of them seen only once. The specimen was stem cell memory CD4+ T cells from blood. These receptors all come from a man between 18 and 29 years old with type 1 diabetes. Each CDR3 is given with its conserved first and last residue. D genes are given only for firm matches. Clone size is shown for a subset of rows, as once, few, many or a class of expanded clone.

>few|TRBJ1-1|TRBV18|.
TGTGCCAGCTCACCACCTCCGAGACGGGACACTGAAGCTTTCTTT
CASSPPPRRDTEAFF
>.|TRBJ2-5|TRBV7-2|.
TGTGCCAGCAGCCCGAGACTATCTTTGGCGGAGACCCAGTACTTC
CASSPRLSLAETQYF
>.|TRBJ2-2|TRBV2|.
TGTGCCAGCAACTTCTACACCGGGGAGCTGTTTTTT
CASNFYTGELFF
>few|TRBJ2-1|TRBV5-4|.
TGTGCCAGCACAATTAGCGCGGGGACCTCCTACAATGAGCAGTTCTTC
CASTISAGTSYNEQFF
>.|TRBJ2-1|TRBV5-1|.
TGCGCCAGCCATCGGGACTCCTCCTACAATGAGCAGTTCTTC
CASHRDSSYNEQFF
>.|TRBJ2-7|TRBV2|.
TGTGCCAGCAGTGCCCTGCAGGGGGAGGACTACGAGCAGTACTTC
CASSALQGEDYEQYF
>.|TRBJ2-7|TRBV9|TRBD1
TGTGCCAGCAGCGTAGGGGGACAGGGGTTGCGCGAGCAGTACTTC
CASSVGGQGLREQYF
>.|TRBJ2-5|TRBV14|TRBD2
TGTGCCAGCAGTACCGGGACTAGCGGGCAAGAGACCCAGTACTTC
CASSTGTSGQETQYF
>few|TRBJ2-5|TRBV5-5|TRBD2
TGTGCCAGCACCTCCGGGGGGGCAGAGACCCAGTACTTC
CASTSGGAETQYF
>.|TRBJ2-1|TRBV2|TRBD1
TGTGCCAGCATGGGCTACGGACAGGCCTACAATGAGCAGTTCTTC
CASMGYGQAYNEQFF
>.|TRBJ2-5|TRBV19|TRBD1
TGTGCCAGTAGAAGGACAGGGGACCAAGAGACCCAGTACTTC
CASRRTGDQETQYF
>.|TRBJ2-5|TRBV9|TRBD2
TGTGCCAGCAGCGCTGCCGGGACTAGCGGGGTAGAGACCCAGTACTTC
CASSAAGTSGVETQYF
>few|TRBJ2-4|TRBV4-2|.
TGTGCCAGCAGCCAAGATCTGAGCGCGGGCAAAAACATTCAGTACTTC
CASSQDLSAGKNIQYF
>.|TRBJ1-2|TRBV28|TRBD1
TGTGCCATTCCCCGGGACAGGGGGTCATATAACTATGGCTACACCTTC
CAIPRDRGSYNYGYTF
>.|TRBJ2-1|TRBV7-2|TRBD2
TGTGCCAGCAGCTTAGATCCTAGTGGGGGGGGACAGCAGTTCTTC
CASSLDPSGGGQQFF
>.|TRBJ2-5|TRBV6-5|.
TGTGCCAGCACTTCGACAGGCCAAGAGACCCAGTACTTC
CASTSTGQETQYF
>.|TRBJ1-2|TRBV28|.
TGTGCCAGCAGTCCAGGGGACAAGCTCTATGGCTACACCTTC
CASSPGDKLYGYTF
>.|TRBJ2-7|TRBV11-2|TRBD1
TGTGCCAGCAGCTTAAACCGGGACAGCTCCTACGAGCAGTACTTC
CASSLNRDSSYEQYF
>.|TRBJ2-6|TRBV15|TRBD1
TGTGCCACCAGCAGCGGGACAGCCTCTGGGGCCAACGTCCTGACTTTC
CATSSGTASGANVLTF
>.|TRBJ2-5|TRBV10-1|TRBD1
TGCGCCAGCAGCGGAGACCGGGACAGGGCGAAAGAGACCCAGTACTTC
CASSGDRDRAKETQYF
>.|TRBJ2-5|TRBV2|TRBD2
TGTGCCAGCAGCTCTAGCGGGAGAGAGACCCAGTACTTC
CASSSSGRETQYF
>.|TRBJ2-1|TRBV7-9|.
TGTGCCAGCAGCTTCACAGTAGTCAATGAGCAGTTCTTC
CASSFTVVNEQFF
>.|TRBJ2-5|TRBV28|TRBD1
TGTGCCAGCAGTGCTTCGACAGGGAGAGAGACCCAGTACTTC
CASSASTGRETQYF
>.|TRBJ2-2|TRBV7-2|TRBD2
TGTGCCAGCAGCTCCTGGACTAGCGGCGGGGAGCTGTTTTTT
CASSSWTSGGELFF
>.|TRBJ2-1|TRBV7-9|TRBD1
TGTGCCAGCAGTTACCACTACGGGACAGGGAGTGAGCAGTTCTTC
CASSYHYGTGSEQFF
>few|TRBJ1-1|TRBV5-6|.
TGTGCCAGCAGCCCCCGAAGGGACACCACTGAAGCTTTCTTT
CASSPRRDTTEAFF
>.|TRBJ2-3|TRBV4-3|.
TGCGCCAGCAGCCAGGGGTCCGGGATCCAAACAGATACGCAGTATTTT
CASSQGSGIQTDTQYF
>.|TRBJ2-5|TRBV5-1|TRBD2
TGCGCCAGCAGCTTGGGTTCGGGCTGGCGGGGGGGCCGTCTGCAAGAGACCCAGTACTTC
CASSLGSGWRGGRLQETQYF
>few|TRBJ2-2|TRBV18|.
TGTGCCAGCTCACGGTCGGACAGTTACACCGGGGAGCTGTTTTTT
CASSRSDSYTGELFF
>.|TRBJ2-1|TRBV11-2|.
TGTGCCAGCAGCTTAGGACGGGGTCAAGACAATGAGCAGTTCTTC
CASSLGRGQDNEQFF
>.|TRBJ2-5|TRBV27|TRBD1
TGTGCCAGCAGTTTCTACGGGACAGTACCCCAAGAGACCCAGTACTTC
CASSFYGTVPQETQYF
>.|TRBJ2-3|TRBV29-1|TRBD1
TGCAGCGCCCCGGGACAGAACACAGATACGCAGTATTTT
CSAPGQNTDTQYF
>.|TRBJ2-2|TRBV11-3|TRBD1
TGTGCCAGCAGCCCCCCTGGGACAGGGCCCGGGGAGCTGTTTTTT
CASSPPGTGPGELFF
>.|TRBJ2-3|TRBV2|.
TGTGCCAGCCGACTAAGCGTCTCCGATACGCAGTATTTT
CASRLSVSDTQYF
>.|TRBJ2-2|TRBV21-1|.
TGTGCCACCGGGACAGGGGGTCCCGGGGAGCTGTTTTTT
CATGTGGPGELFF
>.|TRBJ1-5|TRBV19|TRBD1
TGTGCCAGTAGCGGGGACAGTCGAAATCAGCCCCAGCATTTT
CASSGDSRNQPQHF
>.|TRBJ2-7|TRBV7-2|TRBD2
TGTGCCAGCAGCTCTTATGGACTAGCGGGAGTTGGGGAGCAGTACTTC
CASSSYGLAGVGEQYF
>.|TRBJ2-1|TRBV11-2|TRBD2
TGTGCCAGCAGCTTACGGCGGGGGGTAGAGCAGTTCTTC
CASSLRRGVEQFF
>.|TRBJ1-2|TRBV5-1|TRBD1
TGCGCCAGCAGCTTGGCCGGGACAGGGTTTCATGGCTACACCTTC
CASSLAGTGFHGYTF
>.|TRBJ2-1|TRBV7-8|.
TGTGCCAGCAGCTTAACCCGGGCGGGGGGGACAGGGGCTTACAATGAGCAGTTCTTC
CASSLTRAGGTGAYNEQFF
>.|TRBJ2-2|TRBV5-1|TRBD1
TGCGCCAGCACCCTACAGGGGACAAACACCGGGGAGCTGTTTTTT
CASTLQGTNTGELFF
>.|TRBJ1-1|TRBV4-2|.
TGTGCCAGCAGCTCCTCTCCTACTATGAACACTGAAGCTTTCTTT
CASSSSPTMNTEAFF
>few|TRBJ2-3|TRBV7-2|.
TGTGCCAGCAGCTTCAGGGAAGATACGCAGTATTTT
CASSFREDTQYF
>.|TRBJ2-7|TRBV5-1|TRBD1
TGCGCCAGTGACAGGACAGGGGGCGGATACGAGCAGTACTTC
CASDRTGGGYEQYF
>few|TRBJ2-7|TRBV28|.
TGTGCCAGCAGTTTGACAGTAGCCTACGAGCAGTACTTC
CASSLTVAYEQYF
>.|TRBJ1-2|TRBV5-6|.
TGTGCCAGCAGCTTGGTGACAGCAGCTAACTATGGCTACACCTTC
CASSLVTAANYGYTF
>.|TRBJ2-1|TRBV27|.
TGTGCCAGCAGTTTGAAGAGGTACAATGAGCAGTTCTTC
CASSLKRYNEQFF